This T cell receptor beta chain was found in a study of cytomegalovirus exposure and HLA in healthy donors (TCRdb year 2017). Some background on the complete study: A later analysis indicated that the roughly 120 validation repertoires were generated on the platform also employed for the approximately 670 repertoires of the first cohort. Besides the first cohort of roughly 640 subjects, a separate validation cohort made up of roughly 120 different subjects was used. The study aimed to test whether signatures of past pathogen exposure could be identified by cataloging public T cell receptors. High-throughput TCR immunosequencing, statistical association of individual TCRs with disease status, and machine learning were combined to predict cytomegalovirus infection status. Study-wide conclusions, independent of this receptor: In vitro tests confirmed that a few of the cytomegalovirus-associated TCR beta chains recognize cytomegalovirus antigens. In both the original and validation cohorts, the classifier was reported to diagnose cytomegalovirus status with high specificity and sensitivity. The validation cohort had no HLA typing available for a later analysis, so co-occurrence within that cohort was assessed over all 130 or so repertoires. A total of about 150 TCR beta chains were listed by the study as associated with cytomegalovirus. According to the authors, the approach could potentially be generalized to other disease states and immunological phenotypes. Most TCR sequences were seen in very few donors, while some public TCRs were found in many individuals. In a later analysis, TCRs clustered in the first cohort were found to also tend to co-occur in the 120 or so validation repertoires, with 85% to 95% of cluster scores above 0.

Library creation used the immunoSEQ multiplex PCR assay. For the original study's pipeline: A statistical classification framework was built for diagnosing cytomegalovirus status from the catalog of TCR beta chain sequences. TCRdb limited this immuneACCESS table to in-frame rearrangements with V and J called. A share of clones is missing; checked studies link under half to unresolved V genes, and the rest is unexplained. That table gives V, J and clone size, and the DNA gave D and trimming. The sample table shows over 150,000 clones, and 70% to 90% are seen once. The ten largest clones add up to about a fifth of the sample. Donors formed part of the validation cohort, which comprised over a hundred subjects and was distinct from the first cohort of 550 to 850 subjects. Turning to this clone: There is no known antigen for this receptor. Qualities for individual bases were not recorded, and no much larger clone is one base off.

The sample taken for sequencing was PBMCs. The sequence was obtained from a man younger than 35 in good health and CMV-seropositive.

The CDR3 is CAIRREGSDTQYF. Here is the DNA: TGTGCCATCCGGAGGGAGGGATCAGATACGCAGTATTTT. The V and J genes are TRBV6-5 and TRBJ2-3; 7 bases in the junction line up with TRBD2. V lost 10 bases and J lost 4 bases, and the count of bases not matched to a germline gene is 8. The CDR3 numbers 13 residues from cysteine through phenylalanine. The sequence is cut down to CDR3 DNA, 39 bases in frame from base 1. CDR1 and CDR2 are drawn from the germline V gene: MNHEY, SVGAGI.